The 19 T cell receptor beta chains given below trace back to one sample, sequenced in a study of PD-L1 blockade in urothelial cancer. Libraries were prepared by immunoSEQ multiplex PCR; TCRdb keeps only in-frame clonotypes and omits some of them. The sample lists about 39,000 clones; roughly 91% were seen once. The specimen was PBMCs, collected around atezolizumab (anti-PD-L1) treatment. The receptor set was obtained from a man aged 55 to 70 with urothelial cancer.

The rearrangement joins TRBV18 to TRBJ2-1, with D tentatively TRBD1 (6 bases). Germline CDR1 is KGHSH and CDR2 is LQKENI. This CDR3 comprises 17 residues. Trimming removed 0 bases at V and 4 bases at J, with 16 bases between. In DNA, the CDR3 is TGTGCCAGCTCACCACCCCAGGGGCTTCGGGGTTACAATGAGCAGTTCTTC. Amino acid sequence: CASSPPQGLRGYNEQFF. The whole variable domain, filled in from reference TRBV18 and TRBJ2-1, reads NAGVMQNPRHLVRRRGQEARLRCSPMKGHSHVYWYRQLPEEGLKFMVYLQKENIIDESGMPKERFSAEFPKEGPSILRIQQVVRGDSAAYFCASSPPQGLRGYNEQFFGPGTRLTVL.

The table lists this clone with a few counts. The chain links TRBV10-1 to TRBJ2-2; D gene uncertain. CDR3 size: 15 residues. Germline CDR1 is WNHNN and CDR2 is SYGVQD (reference sequence). V gave up 6 bases and J gave up 5 bases, with 16 bases separating them. This CDR3 is CASSPDLRWTGELFF. CDR3 DNA sequence: TGCGCCAGCAGCCCCGACCTGAGGTGGACCGGGGAGCTGTTTTTT.

The CDR3 nucleotides read TGTGCCAGCAGTTTCACAGGCGACCAAAACATTCAGTACTTC. Residues: CASSFTGDQNIQYF. The chain links TRBV28 to TRBJ2-4, with D tentatively TRBD1 (5 bases). The CDR3 totals 14 residues. Germline-derived CDR1 and CDR2 are MDHEN and SYDVKM. V gave up 3 bases and J gave up 5 bases, with 11 bases separating them.

The chain couples TRBV11-2 to TRBJ2-7, with a weak D call TRBD1 (5 bases). Germline CDR1 is SGHAT and CDR2 is FQNNGV. The CDR3 extends over 15 amino acids. Trimming cost V 1 base and J 6 bases, with 16 bases left between them. CDR3 region: CASSLGFGARREQYF. CDR3 coding DNA: TGTGCCAGCAGCTTAGGTTTTGGGGCCCGGCGCGAGCAGTACTTC.

This clone was seen only a few times. The rearrangement uses TRBV14 and TRBJ2-7; TRBD2 aligns across 7 bases. The CDR3 covers 13 residues. The trim removed 4 bases at V and 2 bases at J, leaving 2 bases unmatched. Germline V lookup: CDR1 SGHDN, CDR2 FVKESK. In DNA, the CDR3 is TGTGCCAGCAGCCTCGGACTAGCCTACGAGCAGTACTTC. The encoded protein is CASSLGLAYEQYF.

The chain recombines TRBV7-8 with TRBJ1-1, with D tentatively TRBD1 (6 bases). The germline V and J ends were trimmed by 6 bases and 5 bases, with 13 bases remaining between them. Germline V lookup: CDR1 SGHVS, CDR2 FQNEAQ. There are 13 residues in the CDR3. For the CDR3, the DNA is TGTGCCAGCAGGCCGCAGGGGTGGACTGAAGCTTTCTTT. It is translated as CASRPQGWTEAFF.

J is TRBJ1-2 and V is TRBV2; TRBD1 agrees at 9 bases. V gave up 6 bases and J gave up 4 bases; unmatched junction bases: 15. The germline V gene encodes CDR1 SNHLY and CDR2 FYNNEI. The CDR3 has 17 amino acids. CDR3 sequence reads: CASREMGQGFLRYGYTF. As DNA, the CDR3 is TGTGCCAGCAGAGAAATGGGACAGGGATTCTTGCGCTATGGCTACACCTTC.

This clone was recorded only once. The chain employs TRBV28 and TRBJ1-5, with D possibly being TRBD1 (6 bases). V was cut by 2 bases and J by 6 bases, with 8 bases left in between. This CDR3 contains 13 residues. Per germline, CDR1 MDHEN and CDR2 SYDVKM. CDR3 nucleotide sequence: TGTGCCAGCAGTTTAACAGGGCCTCAGCCCCAGCATTTT. Residues: CASSLTGPQPQHF.

The genes are TRBV5-5 and TRBJ1-1; D remains ambiguous. Germline CDR1 is SGHKS and CDR2 is YYEKEE (reference sequence). CDR3 length: 14 amino acids. The V gene lost 4 bases and the J gene lost 2 bases, with 12 bases spanning the gap. In nucleotides, the CDR3 is TGTGCCAGCAGCCCCGGGGAAGGTAACACTGAAGCTTTCTTT. Its translation is CASSPGEGNTEAFF.

This clone was detected only a few times. This chain uses TRBV27 with TRBJ2-6; 8 bases agree with TRBD1. Germline loops: CDR1 MNHEY, CDR2 SMNVEV (reference sequence). The CDR3 is made up of 19 amino acids. With V trimmed by 3 bases and J by 0 bases, 10 bases remained unmatched. The chain's CDR3 is CASSFRGTGIFSGANVLTF. In DNA form, the CDR3 reads TGTGCCAGCAGTTTTAGGGGGACAGGAATCTTCTCTGGGGCCAACGTCCTGACTTTC.

The chain recombines TRBV9 with TRBJ2-7; 11 bases match TRBD2. Trimming cost V 3 bases and J 3 bases; bases outside gene matches: 5. The CDR3 has 15 residues. Per germline, CDR1 SGDLS and CDR2 YYNGEE. The chain's CDR3 is CASSASGTSGYEQYF. CDR3 sequence (DNA): TGTGCCAGCAGCGCCTCCGGGACTAGCGGCTACGAGCAGTACTTC.

The chain has TRBV5-1 and TRBJ1-2; D is unresolved. The CDR3 contains 13 residues. Germline V lookup: CDR1 SGHRS, CDR2 YFSETQ. Trimming stripped 0 bases from V and 2 bases from J, with 5 bases between. The CDR3 bases are TGCGCCAGCAGCTTGGGCGCAAACTATGGCTACACCTTC. This translates into CASSLGANYGYTF.

The chain is built from TRBV5-4 and TRBJ1-2; a weak D match, TRBD1 (6 bases). V was shortened by 1 base and J by 6 bases, with 13 bases between the two germline ends. The CDR3 consists of 14 residues. Germline CDR1 and CDR2: SGHNT and YYREEE (reference sequence). The CDR3 DNA follows: TGTGCCAGCAGCTTGAACAGGGCCGCGGATGGCTACACCTTC. Translated, it gives CASSLNRAADGYTF. The whole variable domain, filled in from reference TRBV5-4 and TRBJ1-2, reads ETGVTQSPTHLIKTRGQQVTLRCSSQSGHNTVSWYQQALGQGPQFIFQYYREEENGRGNFPPRFSGLQFPNYSSELNVNALELDDSALYLCASSLNRAADGYTFGSGTRLTVV.

The gene calls are TRBV5-1 and TRBJ2-1, with 10 nucleotides matching TRBD2. Germline V gene sequence: CDR1 SGHRS, CDR2 YFSETQ. The CDR3 consists of 14 residues. With V trimmed by 4 bases and J by 9 bases, 7 bases remained unmatched. CDR3 bases: TGCGCCAGCAGCACCCTAGCGGGAGAAGGTGAGCAGTTCTTC. As protein: CASSTLAGEGEQFF.

This rearrangement joins TRBV4-1 to TRBJ2-3, with 12 bases that match TRBD2. Germline V gene data show CDR1 as MGHRA and CDR2 as YSYEKL. Trimming removed 3 bases from V and 3 bases from J; junction bases left unmatched: 7. The CDR3 has 17 amino acids. CDR3 sequence: CASSQTGTSGRTDTQYF. DNA for the CDR3: TGCGCCAGCAGCCAGACCGGGACTAGCGGGCGGACAGATACGCAGTATTTT.

The rearrangement uses TRBV19 and TRBJ1-2; tentative D call: TRBD1 (6 bases). Germline V gene lookup returns CDR1 LNHDA and CDR2 SQIVND (reference sequence). The CDR3 is made up of 14 amino acids. Trimming pared 4 bases from V and 1 base from J, leaving 10 bases between. CDR3 region: CASSTGTFNYGYTF. The CDR3 DNA reads as TGTGCCAGTAGTACCGGGACATTTAACTATGGCTACACCTTC.

The V call is TRBV9, the J call TRBJ2-3; unclear D gene. The V gene lost 3 bases and the J gene lost 7 bases, with 12 bases spanning the gap. Germline V CDR1 and CDR2: SGDLS, YYNGEE. The CDR3 totals 13 residues. CDR3 in amino acids: CASSALPLHTQYF. The CDR3 DNA follows: TGTGCCAGCAGCGCCCTCCCTCTCCATACGCAGTATTTT.

This chain uses TRBV11-2 with TRBJ2-6, with 7 bases lining up with TRBD1. After removal of 5 bases from V and 1 base from J, the junction contained 14 bases not matched to a gene. The CDR3 is 19 residues long. CDR1 is SGHAT, CDR2 FQNNGV, per germline. The CDR3 reads CASSPGGAYRGSGANVLTF. CDR3 nucleotide sequence: TGTGCCAGCAGCCCGGGTGGGGCCTACAGGGGATCTGGGGCCAACGTCCTGACTTTC. Complete variable domain (other parts from reference TRBV11-2 and TRBJ2-6): EAGVAQSPRYKIIEKRQSVAFWCNPISGHATLYWYQQILGQGPKLLIQFQNNGVVDDSQLPKDRFSAERLKGVDSTLKIQPAKLEDSAVYLCASSPGGAYRGSGANVLTFGAGSRLTVL.

This rearrangement joins TRBV4-1 to TRBJ2-3; 8 nucleotides line up with TRBD2. Germline V gene sequence: CDR1 MGHRA, CDR2 YSYEKL. V lost 0 bases and J lost 5; bases outside the gene matches: 10. The CDR3 covers 17 residues. Here the CDR3 reads CASSQDGAGGGKDTQYF. The CDR3 DNA sequence: TGCGCCAGCAGCCAAGACGGGGCTGGCGGGGGGAAAGATACGCAGTATTTT.